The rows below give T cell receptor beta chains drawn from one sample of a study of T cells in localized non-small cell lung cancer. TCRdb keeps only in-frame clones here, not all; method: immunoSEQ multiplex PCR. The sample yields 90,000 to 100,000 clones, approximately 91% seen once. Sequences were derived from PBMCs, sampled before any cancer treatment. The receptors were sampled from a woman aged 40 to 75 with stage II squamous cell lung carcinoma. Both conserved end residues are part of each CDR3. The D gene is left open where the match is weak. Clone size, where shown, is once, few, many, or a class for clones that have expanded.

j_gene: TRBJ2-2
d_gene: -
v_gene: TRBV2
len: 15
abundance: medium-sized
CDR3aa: CASSSGEVSPGELFF
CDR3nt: TGTGCCAGCAGTTCCGGAGAAGTTAGTCCCGGGGAGCTGTTTTTT

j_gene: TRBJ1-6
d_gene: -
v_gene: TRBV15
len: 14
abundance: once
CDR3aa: CATRAGGYNSPLHF
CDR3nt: TGTGCCACCAGAGCTGGGGGGTATAATTCACCCCTCCACTTT

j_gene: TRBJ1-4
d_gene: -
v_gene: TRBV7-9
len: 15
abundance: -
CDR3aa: CASSLRGSTNEKLFF
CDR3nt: TGTGCCAGCAGCTTGCGGGGCTCAACTAATGAAAAACTGTTTTTT

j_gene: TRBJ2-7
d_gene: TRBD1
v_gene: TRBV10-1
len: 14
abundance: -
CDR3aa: CASSQGTGSYEQYF
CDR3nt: TGCGCCAGCAGCCAGGGGACAGGGTCCTACGAGCAGTACTTC

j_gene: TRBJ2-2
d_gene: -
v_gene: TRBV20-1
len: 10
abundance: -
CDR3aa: CSAPGGELFF
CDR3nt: TGCAGTGCTCCTGGCGGGGAGCTGTTTTTT

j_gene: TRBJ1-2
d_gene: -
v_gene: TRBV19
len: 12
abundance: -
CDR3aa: CASSIDVYGYTF
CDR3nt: TGTGCCAGTAGTATAGATGTCTATGGCTACACCTTC

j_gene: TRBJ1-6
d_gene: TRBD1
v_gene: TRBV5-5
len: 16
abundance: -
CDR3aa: CASSLTPGQGTSPLHF
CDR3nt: TGTGCCAGCAGCTTGACACCGGGACAGGGGACCTCACCCCTCCACTTT

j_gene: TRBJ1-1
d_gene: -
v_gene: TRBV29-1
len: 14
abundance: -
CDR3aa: CSAEGGLRSTEAFF
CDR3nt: TGCAGCGCAGAGGGGGGGTTAAGGAGCACTGAAGCTTTCTTT

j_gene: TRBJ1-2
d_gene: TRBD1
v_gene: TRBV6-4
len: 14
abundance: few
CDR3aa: CASSTGQEGFGYTF
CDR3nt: TGTGCCAGCAGTACTGGACAGGAGGGTTTTGGCTACACCTTC

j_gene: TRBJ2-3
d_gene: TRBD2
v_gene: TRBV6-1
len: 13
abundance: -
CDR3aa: CASQGGGTDTQYF
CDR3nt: TGTGCCAGCCAGGGAGGGGGCACAGATACGCAGTATTTT

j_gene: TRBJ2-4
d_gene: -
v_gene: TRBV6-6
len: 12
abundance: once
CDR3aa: CASSSGGNIQYF
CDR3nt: TGTGCCAGCAGCTCCGGAGGGAACATTCAGTACTTC

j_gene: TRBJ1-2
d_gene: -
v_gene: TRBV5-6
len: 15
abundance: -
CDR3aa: CASSLLAGVNYGYTF
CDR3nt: TGTGCCAGCAGCTTGTTGGCAGGGGTGAACTATGGCTACACCTTC

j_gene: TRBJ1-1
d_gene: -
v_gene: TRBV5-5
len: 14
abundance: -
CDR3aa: CASSWGATNTEAFF
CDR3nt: TGTGCCAGCAGCTGGGGAGCAACAAACACTGAAGCTTTCTTT

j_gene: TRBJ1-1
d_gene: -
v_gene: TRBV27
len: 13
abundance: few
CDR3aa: CASSSALYTEAFF
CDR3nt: TGTGCCAGCAGTTCGGCCCTATACACTGAAGCTTTCTTT

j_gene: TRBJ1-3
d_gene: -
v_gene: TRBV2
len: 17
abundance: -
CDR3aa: CASREGRPAGPGNTIYF
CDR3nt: TGTGCCAGCAGAGAGGGGAGACCCGCCGGTCCCGGAAACACCATATATTTT

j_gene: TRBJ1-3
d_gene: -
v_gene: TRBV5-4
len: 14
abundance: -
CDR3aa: CASSLGPPGNTIYF
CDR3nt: TGTGCCAGCAGCCTAGGACCCCCTGGAAACACCATATATTTT

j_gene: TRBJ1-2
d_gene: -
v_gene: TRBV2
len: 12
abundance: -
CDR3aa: CASSAGRSSYTF
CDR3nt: TGTGCCAGCAGTGCAGGGCGTTCAAGCTACACCTTC

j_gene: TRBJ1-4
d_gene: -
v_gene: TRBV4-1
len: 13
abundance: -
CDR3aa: CASSQDPLEKLFF
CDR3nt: TGCGCCAGCAGCCAAGATCCCCTTGAAAAACTGTTTTTT

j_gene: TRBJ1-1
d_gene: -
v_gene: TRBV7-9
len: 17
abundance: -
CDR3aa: CASSVKRPVTLNTEAFF
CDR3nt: TGTGCCAGCAGCGTTAAAAGACCAGTGACTCTGAACACTGAAGCTTTCTTT

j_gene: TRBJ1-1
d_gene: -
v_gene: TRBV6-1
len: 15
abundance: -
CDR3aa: CASSPPGPMNTEAFF
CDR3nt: TGTGCCAGCAGTCCGCCGGGACCTATGAACACTGAAGCTTTCTTT

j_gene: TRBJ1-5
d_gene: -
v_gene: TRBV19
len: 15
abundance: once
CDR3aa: CASTGGDLVNQPQHF
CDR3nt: TGTGCCAGTACGGGGGGTGATTTGGTCAATCAGCCCCAGCATTTT

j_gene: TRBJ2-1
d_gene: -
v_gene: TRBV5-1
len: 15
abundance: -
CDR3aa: CASSLALSSYNEQFF
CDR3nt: TGCGCCAGCAGCTTGGCACTTTCGAGCTACAATGAGCAGTTCTTC

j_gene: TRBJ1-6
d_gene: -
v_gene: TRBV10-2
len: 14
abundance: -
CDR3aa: CASSEPGLNSPLHF
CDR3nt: TGCGCCAGCAGTGAGCCAGGCCTCAATTCACCCCTCCACTTT

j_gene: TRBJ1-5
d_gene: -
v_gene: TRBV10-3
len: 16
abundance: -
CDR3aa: CAISEDTAYSNQPQHF
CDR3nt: TGTGCCATCAGTGAGGATACAGCTTATAGCAATCAGCCCCAGCATTTT

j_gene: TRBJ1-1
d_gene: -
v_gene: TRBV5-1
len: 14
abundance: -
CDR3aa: CASSLRGLNTEAFF
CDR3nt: TGCGCCAGCAGCTTAAGGGGCCTGAACACTGAAGCTTTCTTT

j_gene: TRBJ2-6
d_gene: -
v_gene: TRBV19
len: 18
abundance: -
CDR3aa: CASSILQGFLSGANVLTF
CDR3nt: TGTGCCAGTAGTATACTCCAGGGATTTCTCTCTGGGGCCAACGTCCTGACTTTC

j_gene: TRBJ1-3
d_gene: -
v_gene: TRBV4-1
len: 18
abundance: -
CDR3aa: CASSHTPLPGPGRNTIYF
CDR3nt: TGCGCCAGCAGCCACACCCCTCTGCCGGGCCCCGGAAGAAACACCATATATTTT

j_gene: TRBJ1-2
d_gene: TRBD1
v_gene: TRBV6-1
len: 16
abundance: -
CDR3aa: CASSEARDSKLYGYTF
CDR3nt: TGTGCCAGCAGTGAAGCAAGGGACAGCAAACTATATGGCTACACCTTC

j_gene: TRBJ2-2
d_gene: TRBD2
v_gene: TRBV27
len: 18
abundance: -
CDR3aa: CASSPRRRLAGGRGELFF
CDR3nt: TGTGCCAGCAGTCCCCGACGCCGACTAGCGGGAGGGCGCGGGGAGCTGTTTTTT

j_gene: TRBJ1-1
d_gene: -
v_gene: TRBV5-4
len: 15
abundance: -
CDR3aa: CASSPGTLGNTEAFF
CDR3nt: TGTGCCAGCAGCCCAGGGACACTCGGGAACACTGAAGCTTTCTTT

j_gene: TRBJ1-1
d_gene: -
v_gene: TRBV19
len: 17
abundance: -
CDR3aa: CASSLRGGTARNTEAFF
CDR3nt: TGTGCCAGTAGTCTCCGCGGGGGGACCGCGAGGAACACTGAAGCTTTCTTT

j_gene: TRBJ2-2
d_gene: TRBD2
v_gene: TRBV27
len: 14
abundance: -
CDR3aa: CASRSGLGTGELFF
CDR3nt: TGTGCCAGCAGGTCAGGACTAGGCACCGGGGAGCTGTTTTTT

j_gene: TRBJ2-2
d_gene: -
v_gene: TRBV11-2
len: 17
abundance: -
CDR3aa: CASSLIGKQLNTGELFF
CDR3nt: TGTGCCAGCAGCTTAATCGGGAAACAGCTGAACACCGGGGAGCTGTTTTTT

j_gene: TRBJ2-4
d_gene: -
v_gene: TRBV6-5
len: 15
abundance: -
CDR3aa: CASWVVGGAKNIQYF
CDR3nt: TGTGCCAGCTGGGTGGTCGGAGGGGCCAAAAACATTCAGTACTTC

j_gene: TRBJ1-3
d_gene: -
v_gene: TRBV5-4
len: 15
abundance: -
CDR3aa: CASSLVGQGGNTIYF
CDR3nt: TGTGCCAGCAGCTTGGTGGGGCAGGGTGGAAACACCATATATTTT

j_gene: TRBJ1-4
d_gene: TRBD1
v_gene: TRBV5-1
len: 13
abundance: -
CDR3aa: CASSLGTGEKLFF
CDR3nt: TGCGCCAGCAGCTTGGGGACAGGGGAAAAACTGTTTTTT

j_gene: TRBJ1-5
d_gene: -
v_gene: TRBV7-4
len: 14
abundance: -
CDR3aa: CASSLVGKNQPQHF
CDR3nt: TGTGCCAGCAGCTTAGTGGGGAAGAATCAGCCCCAGCATTTT

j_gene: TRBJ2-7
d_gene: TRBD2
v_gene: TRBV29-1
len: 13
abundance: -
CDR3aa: CSAGLAGGAEQYF
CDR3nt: TGCAGCGCTGGACTAGCGGGAGGCGCCGAGCAGTACTTC

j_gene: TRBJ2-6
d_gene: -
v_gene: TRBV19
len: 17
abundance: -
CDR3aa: CASSNGVSSSGANVLTF
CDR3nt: TGTGCCAGTAGTAATGGGGTCTCTTCCTCTGGGGCCAACGTCCTGACTTTC

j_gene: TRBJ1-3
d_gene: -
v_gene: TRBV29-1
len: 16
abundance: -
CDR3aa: CSVELRGRLFGNTIYF
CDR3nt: TGCAGCGTGGAGCTCCGGGGGCGGCTTTTCGGAAACACCATATATTTT

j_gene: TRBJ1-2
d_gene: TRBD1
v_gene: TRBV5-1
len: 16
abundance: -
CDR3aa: CASSLEGRGLDYGYTF
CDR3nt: TGCGCCAGCAGCTTGGAGGGCAGGGGGCTAGACTATGGCTACACCTTC

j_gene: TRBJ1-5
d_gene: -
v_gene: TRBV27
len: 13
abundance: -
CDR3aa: CAVCGRSNQPQHF
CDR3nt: TGTGCGGTCTGTGGGAGGAGCAATCAGCCCCAGCATTTT

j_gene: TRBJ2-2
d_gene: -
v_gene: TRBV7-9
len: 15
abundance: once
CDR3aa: CASSFDSWRTGELFF
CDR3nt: TGTGCCAGCAGCTTCGACAGCTGGCGGACCGGGGAGCTGTTTTTT

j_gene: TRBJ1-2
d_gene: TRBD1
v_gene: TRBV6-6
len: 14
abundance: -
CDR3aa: CASSAQTGAYGYTF
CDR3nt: TGTGCCAGCAGTGCACAGACAGGGGCCTATGGCTACACCTTC

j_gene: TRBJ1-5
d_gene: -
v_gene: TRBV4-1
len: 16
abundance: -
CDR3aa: CASSQDPGNSNQPQHF
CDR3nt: TGCGCCAGCAGCCAAGACCCAGGGAACAGCAATCAGCCCCAGCATTTT

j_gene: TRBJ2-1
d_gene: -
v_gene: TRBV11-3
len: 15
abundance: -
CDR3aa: CASSPRGARYNEQFF
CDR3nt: TGTGCCAGCAGCCCGAGGGGGGCTCGCTACAATGAGCAGTTCTTC

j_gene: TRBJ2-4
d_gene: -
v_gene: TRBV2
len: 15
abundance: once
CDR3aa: CARTLPGGSKNIQYF
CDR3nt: TGTGCCAGGACCCTCCCCGGGGGCTCCAAAAACATTCAGTACTTC

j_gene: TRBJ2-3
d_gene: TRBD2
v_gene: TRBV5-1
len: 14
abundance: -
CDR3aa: CASSLSGTTDTQYF
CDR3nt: TGCGCCAGCAGCCTTAGCGGGACAACAGATACGCAGTATTTT

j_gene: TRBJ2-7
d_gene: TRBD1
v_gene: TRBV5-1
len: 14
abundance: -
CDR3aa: CASSYGQGAYEQYF
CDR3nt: TGCGCCAGCAGTTACGGACAGGGGGCCTACGAGCAGTACTTC

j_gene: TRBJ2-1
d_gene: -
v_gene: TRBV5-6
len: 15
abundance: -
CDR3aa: CASSLVSYSYNEQFF
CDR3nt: TGTGCCAGCAGCTTGGTATCCTACTCCTACAATGAGCAGTTCTTC

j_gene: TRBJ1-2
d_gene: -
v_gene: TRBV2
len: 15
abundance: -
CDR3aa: CASSLDSPLNYGYTF
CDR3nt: TGTGCCAGCAGCTTAGACAGCCCCTTGAACTATGGCTACACCTTC

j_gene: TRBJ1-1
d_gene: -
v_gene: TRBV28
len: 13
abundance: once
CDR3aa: CASSLTPWTEAFF
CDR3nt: TGTGCCAGCAGTTTGACCCCGTGGACTGAAGCTTTCTTT

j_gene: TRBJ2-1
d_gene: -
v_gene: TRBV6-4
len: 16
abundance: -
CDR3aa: CASSDSFGANLYEQFF
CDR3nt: TGTGCCAGCAGTGACTCTTTTGGGGCTAATCTATATGAGCAGTTCTTC

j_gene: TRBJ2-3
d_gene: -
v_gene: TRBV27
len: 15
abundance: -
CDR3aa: CASSGAGSHTDTQYF
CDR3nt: TGTGCCAGCTCGGGAGCAGGGAGTCACACAGATACGCAGTATTTT

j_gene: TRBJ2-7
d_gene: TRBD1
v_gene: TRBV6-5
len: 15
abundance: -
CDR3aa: CASSRDRVSSYEQYF
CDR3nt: TGTGCCAGCAGTCGGGACAGGGTGAGCTCCTACGAGCAGTACTTC